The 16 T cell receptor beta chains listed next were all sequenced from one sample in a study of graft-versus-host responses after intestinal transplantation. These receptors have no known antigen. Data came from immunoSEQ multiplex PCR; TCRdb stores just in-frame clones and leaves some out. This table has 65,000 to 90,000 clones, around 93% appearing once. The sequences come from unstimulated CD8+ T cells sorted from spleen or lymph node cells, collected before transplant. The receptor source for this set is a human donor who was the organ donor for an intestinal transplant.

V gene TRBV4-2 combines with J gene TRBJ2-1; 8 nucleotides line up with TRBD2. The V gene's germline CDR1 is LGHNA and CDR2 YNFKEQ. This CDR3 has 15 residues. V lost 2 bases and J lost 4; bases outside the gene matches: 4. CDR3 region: CASSQSGTSYNEQFF. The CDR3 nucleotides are TGTGCCAGCAGCCAATCGGGGACTAGTTACAATGAGCAGTTCTTC.

DNA of the CDR3: TGTGCCAGCAGCTTAGTGGGTTTTGTCTACGAGCAGTACTTC. Protein product: CASSLVGFVYEQYF. J is TRBJ2-7 and V is TRBV7-8; D not certain. This CDR3 is built from 14 residues. CDR1 and CDR2 from the germline V gene are SGHVS and FQNEAQ. Trimming cost V 1 base and J 3 bases, with 10 bases left between them.

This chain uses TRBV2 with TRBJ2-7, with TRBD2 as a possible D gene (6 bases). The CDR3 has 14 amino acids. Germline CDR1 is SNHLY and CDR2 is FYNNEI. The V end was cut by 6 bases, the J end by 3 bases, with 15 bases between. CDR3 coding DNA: TGTGCCAGCAGCTTCCGCGGGGTAGACTACGAGCAGTACTTC. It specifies CASSFRGVDYEQYF.

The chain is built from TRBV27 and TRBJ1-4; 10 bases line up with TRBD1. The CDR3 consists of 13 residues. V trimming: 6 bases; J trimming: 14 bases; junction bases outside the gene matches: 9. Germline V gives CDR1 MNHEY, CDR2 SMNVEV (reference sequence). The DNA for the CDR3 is TGTGCCAGCAGCCCGGGACAGGGGTTCGGTCTGTTTTTT. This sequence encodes CASSPGQGFGLFF.

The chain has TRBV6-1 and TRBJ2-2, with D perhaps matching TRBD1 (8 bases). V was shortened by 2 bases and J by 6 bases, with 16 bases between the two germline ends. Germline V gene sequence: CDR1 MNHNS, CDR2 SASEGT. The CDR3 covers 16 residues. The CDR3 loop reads CASSERQGRVAGELFF. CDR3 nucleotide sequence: TGTGCCAGCAGTGAAAGACAGGGGAGGGTAGCCGGGGAGCTGTTTTTT.

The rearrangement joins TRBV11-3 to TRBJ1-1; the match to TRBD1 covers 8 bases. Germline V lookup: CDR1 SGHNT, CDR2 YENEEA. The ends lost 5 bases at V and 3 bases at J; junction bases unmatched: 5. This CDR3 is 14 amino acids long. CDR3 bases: TGTGCCAGCAGCGCCCGGGACAGGTACACTGAAGCTTTCTTT. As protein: CASSARDRYTEAFF.

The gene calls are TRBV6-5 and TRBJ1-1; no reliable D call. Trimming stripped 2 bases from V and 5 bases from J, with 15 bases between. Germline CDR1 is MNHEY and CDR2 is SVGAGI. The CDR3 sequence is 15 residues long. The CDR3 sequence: CASSYRTAYGTEAFF. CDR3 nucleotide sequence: TGTGCCAGCAGTTACCGGACGGCTTATGGAACTGAAGCTTTCTTT.

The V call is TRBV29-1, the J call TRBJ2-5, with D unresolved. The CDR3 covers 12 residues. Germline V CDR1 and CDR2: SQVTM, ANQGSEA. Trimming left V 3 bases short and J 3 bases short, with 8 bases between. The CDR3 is CSVEGLEETQYF. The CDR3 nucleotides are TGCAGCGTTGAGGGCCTGGAAGAGACCCAGTACTTC.

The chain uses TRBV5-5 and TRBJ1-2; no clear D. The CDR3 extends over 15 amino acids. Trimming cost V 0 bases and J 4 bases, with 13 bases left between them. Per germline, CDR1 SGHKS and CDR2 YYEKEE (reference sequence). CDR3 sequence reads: CASSLEVIQFYGYTF. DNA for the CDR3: TGTGCCAGCAGCTTGGAGGTCATTCAATTCTATGGCTACACCTTC.

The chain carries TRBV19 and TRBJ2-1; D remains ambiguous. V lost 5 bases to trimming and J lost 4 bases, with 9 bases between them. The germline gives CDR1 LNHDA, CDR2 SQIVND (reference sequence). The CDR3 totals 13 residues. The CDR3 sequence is CASSADGYNEQFF. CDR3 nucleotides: TGTGCCAGTAGTGCGGACGGTTACAATGAGCAGTTCTTC.

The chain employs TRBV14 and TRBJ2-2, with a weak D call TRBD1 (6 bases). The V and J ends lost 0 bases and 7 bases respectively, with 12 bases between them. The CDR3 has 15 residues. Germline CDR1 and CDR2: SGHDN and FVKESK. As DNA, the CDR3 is TGTGCCAGCAGCCAAGACAGGGGTCTACTCGGGGAGCTGTTTTTT. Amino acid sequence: CASSQDRGLLGELFF.

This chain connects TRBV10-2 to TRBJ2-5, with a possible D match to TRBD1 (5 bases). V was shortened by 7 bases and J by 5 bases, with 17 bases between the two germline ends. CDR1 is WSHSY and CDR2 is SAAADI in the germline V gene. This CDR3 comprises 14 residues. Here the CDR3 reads CASTAGRVGETQYF. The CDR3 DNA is TGCGCCAGCACAGCCGGCAGGGTAGGGGAGACCCAGTACTTC.

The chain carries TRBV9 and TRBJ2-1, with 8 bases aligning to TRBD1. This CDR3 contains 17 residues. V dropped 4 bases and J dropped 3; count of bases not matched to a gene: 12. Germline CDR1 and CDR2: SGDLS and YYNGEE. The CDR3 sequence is CASSNPSGTGIYNEQFF. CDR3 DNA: TGTGCCAGCAGCAACCCGTCCGGGACAGGCATCTACAATGAGCAGTTCTTC.

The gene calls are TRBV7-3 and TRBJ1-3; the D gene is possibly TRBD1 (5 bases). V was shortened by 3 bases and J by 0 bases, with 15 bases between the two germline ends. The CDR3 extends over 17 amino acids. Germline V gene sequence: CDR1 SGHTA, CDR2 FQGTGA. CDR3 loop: CASSLTYRNSSGNTIYF. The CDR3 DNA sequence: TGTGCCAGCAGCTTGACGTACAGGAATAGCTCTGGAAACACCATATATTTT.

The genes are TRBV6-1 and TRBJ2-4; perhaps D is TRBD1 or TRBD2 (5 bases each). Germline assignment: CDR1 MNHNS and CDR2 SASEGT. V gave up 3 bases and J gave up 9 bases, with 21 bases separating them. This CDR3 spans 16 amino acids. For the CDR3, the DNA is TGTGCCAGCAGTGACCGAGACTCGAGGGTTAGGGGCATTCAGTACTTC. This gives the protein CASSDRDSRVRGIQYF.

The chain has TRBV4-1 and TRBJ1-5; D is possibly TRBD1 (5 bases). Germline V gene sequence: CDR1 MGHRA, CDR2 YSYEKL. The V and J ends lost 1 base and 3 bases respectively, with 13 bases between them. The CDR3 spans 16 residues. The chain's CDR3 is CASSQVLGTINQPQHF. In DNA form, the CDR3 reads TGCGCCAGCAGCCAAGTCCTGGGGACCATCAATCAGCCCCAGCATTTT.